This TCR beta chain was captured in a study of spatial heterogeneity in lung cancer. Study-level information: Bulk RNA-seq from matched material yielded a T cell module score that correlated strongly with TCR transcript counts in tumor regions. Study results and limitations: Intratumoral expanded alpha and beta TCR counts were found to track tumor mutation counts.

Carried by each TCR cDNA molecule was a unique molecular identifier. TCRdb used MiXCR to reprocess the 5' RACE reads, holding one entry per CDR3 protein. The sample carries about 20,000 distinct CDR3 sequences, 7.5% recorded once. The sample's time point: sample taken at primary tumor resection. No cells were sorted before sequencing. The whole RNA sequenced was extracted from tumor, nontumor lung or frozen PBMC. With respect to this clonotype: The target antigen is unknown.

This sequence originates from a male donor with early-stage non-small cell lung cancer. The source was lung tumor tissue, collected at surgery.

The CDR3 reads CASSVEGGVSYEQYF. CDR3 nucleotide sequence: TGTGCCAGCAGCGTAGAGGGAGGGGTCTCCTACGAGCAGTACTTC. The chain is built from TRBV9 and TRBJ2-7; TRBD2 aligns across 7 bases. Trimming at V came to 0 bases and at J to 0 bases, leaving 3 bases not matched to a gene. This CDR3 is 15 amino acids long. CDR1 and CDR2 from the germline V gene are SGDLS and YYNGEE.